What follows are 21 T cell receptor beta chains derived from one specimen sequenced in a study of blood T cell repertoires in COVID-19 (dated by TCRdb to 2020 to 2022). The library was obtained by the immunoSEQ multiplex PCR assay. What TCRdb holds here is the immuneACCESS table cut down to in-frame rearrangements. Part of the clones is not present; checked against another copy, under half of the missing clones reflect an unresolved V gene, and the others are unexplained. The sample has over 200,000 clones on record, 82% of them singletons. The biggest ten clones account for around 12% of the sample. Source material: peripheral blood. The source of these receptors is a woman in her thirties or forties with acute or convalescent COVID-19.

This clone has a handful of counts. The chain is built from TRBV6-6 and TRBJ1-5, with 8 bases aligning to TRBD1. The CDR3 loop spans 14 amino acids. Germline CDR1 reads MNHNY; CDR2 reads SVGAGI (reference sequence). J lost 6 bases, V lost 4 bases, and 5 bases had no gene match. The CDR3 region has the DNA TGTGCCAGCAGTTTTGGACAGGGATCTCAGCCCCAGCATTTT. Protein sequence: CASSFGQGSQPQHF.

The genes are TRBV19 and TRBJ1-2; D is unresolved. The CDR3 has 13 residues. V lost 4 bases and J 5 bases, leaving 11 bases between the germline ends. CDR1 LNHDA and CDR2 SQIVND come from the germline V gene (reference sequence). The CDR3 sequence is CASSNLGVYGYTF. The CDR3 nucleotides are TGTGCCAGTAGTAACCTCGGAGTTTATGGCTACACCTTC.

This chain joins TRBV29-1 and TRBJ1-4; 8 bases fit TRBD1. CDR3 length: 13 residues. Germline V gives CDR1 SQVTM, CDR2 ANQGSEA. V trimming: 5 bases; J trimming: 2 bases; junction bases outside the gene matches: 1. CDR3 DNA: TGCAGCGTTCAGGGGGCCACTAATGAAAAACTGTTTTTT. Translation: CSVQGATNEKLFF.

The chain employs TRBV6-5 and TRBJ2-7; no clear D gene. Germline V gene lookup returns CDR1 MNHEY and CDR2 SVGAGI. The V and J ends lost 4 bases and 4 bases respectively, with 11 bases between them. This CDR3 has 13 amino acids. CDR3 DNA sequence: TGTGCCAGCAGTTCATTCGAACGGTACGAGCAGTACTTC. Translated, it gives CASSSFERYEQYF.

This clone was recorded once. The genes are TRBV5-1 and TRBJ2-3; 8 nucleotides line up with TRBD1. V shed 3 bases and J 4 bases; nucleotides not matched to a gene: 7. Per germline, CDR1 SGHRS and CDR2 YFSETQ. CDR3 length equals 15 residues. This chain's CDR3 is CASSWGTGPPDTQYF. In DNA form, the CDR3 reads TGCGCCAGCAGCTGGGGGACAGGCCCCCCAGATACGCAGTATTTT.

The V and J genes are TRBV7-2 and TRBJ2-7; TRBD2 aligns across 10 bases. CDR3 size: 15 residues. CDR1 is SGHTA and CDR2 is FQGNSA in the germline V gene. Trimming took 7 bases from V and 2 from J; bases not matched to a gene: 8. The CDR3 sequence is CASTKDTSGAYEQYF. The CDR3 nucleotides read TGTGCCAGCACAAAGGATACTAGCGGGGCCTACGAGCAGTACTTC.

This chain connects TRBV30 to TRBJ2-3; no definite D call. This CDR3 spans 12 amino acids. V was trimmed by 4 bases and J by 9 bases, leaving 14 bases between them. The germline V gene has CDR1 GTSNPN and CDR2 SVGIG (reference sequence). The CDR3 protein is CAWTPLPGTQYF. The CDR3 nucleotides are TGTGCCTGGACCCCCTTACCCGGGACGCAGTATTTT.

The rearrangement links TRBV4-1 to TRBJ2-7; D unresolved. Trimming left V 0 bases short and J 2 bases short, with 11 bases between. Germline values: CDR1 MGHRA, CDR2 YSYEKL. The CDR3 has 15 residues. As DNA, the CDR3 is TGCGCCAGCAGCCAAGATACAAATCCGACCTACGAGCAGTACTTC. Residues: CASSQDTNPTYEQYF.

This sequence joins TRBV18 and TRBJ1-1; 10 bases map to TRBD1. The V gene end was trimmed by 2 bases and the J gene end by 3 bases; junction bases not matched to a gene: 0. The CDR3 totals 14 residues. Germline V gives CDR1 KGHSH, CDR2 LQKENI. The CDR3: CASSPGTGDTEAFF. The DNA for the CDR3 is TGTGCCAGCTCACCAGGGACAGGGGACACTGAAGCTTTCTTT.

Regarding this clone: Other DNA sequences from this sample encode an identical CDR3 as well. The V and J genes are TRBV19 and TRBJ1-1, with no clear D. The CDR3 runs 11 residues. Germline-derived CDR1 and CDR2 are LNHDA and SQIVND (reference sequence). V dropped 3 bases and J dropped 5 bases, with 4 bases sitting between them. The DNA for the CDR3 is TGTGCCAGTAGTATTTATACTGAAGCTTTCTTT. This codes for CASSIYTEAFF.

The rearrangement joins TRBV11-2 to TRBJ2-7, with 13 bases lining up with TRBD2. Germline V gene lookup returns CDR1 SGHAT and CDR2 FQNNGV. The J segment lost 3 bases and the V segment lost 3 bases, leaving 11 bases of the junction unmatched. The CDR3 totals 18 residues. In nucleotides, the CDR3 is TGTGCCAGCAGCTTCGATGTTGGAGGGACTAGCGGGATCTACGAGCAGTACTTC. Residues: CASSFDVGGTSGIYEQYF. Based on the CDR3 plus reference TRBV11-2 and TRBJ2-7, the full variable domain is EAGVAQSPRYKIIEKRQSVAFWCNPISGHATLYWYQQILGQGPKLLIQFQNNGVVDDSQLPKDRFSAERLKGVDSTLKIQPAKLEDSAVYLCASSFDVGGTSGIYEQYFGPGTRLTVT.

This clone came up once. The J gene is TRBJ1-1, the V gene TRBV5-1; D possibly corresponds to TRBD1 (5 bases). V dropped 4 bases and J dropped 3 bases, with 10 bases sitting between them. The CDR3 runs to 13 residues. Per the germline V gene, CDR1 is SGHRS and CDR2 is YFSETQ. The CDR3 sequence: CASSREGDTEAFF. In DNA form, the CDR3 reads TGCGCCAGCAGCCGAGAAGGGGACACTGAAGCTTTCTTT.

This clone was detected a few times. DNA for the CDR3: TGTGCCACCTGGGGTGCGGCGGGGAACGAGCAGTACTTC. Its protein is CATWGAAGNEQYF. V and J are TRBV27 and TRBJ2-7; D perhaps matches TRBD2 (6 bases). CDR3 length: 13 amino acids. V lost 10 bases, J lost 5 bases, and 18 bases lay in between. Germline V gene lookup returns CDR1 MNHEY and CDR2 SMNVEV (reference sequence).

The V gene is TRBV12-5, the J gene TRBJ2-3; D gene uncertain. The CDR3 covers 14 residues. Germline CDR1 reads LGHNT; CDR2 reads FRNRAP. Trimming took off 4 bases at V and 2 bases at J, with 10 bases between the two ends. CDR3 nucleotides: TGTGCTAGTGGTTCGCCGACACCCACAGATACGCAGTATTTT. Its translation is CASGSPTPTDTQYF. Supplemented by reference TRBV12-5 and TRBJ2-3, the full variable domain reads DARVTQTPRHKVTEMGQEVTMRCQPILGHNTVFWYRQTMMQGLELLAYFRNRAPLDDSGMPKDRFSAEMPDATLATLKIQPSEPRDSAVYFCASGSPTPTDTQYFGPGTRLTVL.

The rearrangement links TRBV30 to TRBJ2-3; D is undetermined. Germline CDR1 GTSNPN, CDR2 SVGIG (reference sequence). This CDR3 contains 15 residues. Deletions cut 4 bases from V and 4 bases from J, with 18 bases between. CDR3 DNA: TGTGCCTGGACTGTCCCTAGGTCTTTGGCAGATACGCAGTATTTT. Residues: CAWTVPRSLADTQYF.

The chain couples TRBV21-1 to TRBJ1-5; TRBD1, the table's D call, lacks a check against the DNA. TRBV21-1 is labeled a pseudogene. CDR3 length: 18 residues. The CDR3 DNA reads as TGTGCCAGCAGCGAACCCTTGACAGGACCAAATAGCAATCAGCCCCAGCATTTT. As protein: CASSEPLTGPNSNQPQHF.

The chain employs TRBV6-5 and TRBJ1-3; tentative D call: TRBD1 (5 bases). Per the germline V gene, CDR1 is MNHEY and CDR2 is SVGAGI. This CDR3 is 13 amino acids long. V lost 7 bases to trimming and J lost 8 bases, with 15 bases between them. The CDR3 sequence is CASTSGLGDTIYF. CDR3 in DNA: TGTGCCAGCACCTCGGGACTAGGGGACACCATATATTTT.

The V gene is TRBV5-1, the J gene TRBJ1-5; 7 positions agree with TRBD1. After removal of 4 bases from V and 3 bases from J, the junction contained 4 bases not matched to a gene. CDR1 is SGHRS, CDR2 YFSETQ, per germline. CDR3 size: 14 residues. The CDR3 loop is CASSTGQHNQPQHF. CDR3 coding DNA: TGCGCCAGCAGCACGGGACAGCACAATCAGCCCCAGCATTTT.

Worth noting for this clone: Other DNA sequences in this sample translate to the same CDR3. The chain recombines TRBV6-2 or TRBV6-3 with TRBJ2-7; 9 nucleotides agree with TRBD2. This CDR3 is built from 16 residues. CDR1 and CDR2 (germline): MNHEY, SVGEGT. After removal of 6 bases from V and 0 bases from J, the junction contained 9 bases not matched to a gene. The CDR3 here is CASSRGLAPLSYEQYF. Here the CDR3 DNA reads TGTGCCAGCAGCCGGGGACTAGCCCCGCTCTCCTACGAGCAGTACTTC.

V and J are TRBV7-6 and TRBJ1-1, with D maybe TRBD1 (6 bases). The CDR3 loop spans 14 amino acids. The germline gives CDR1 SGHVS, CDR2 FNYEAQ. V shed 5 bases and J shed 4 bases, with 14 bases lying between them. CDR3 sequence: CASSPLGGGTEAFF. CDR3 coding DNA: TGTGCCAGCAGCCCCCTAGGGGGGGGCACTGAAGCTTTCTTT.

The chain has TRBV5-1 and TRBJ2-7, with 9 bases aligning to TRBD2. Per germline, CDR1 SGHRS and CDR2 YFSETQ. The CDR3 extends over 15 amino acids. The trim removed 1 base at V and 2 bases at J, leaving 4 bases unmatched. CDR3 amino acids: CASSLNSGGPYEQYF. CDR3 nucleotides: TGCGCCAGCAGCTTGAATAGCGGGGGACCCTACGAGCAGTACTTC.